Below, 29 T cell receptor beta chains from the same sample are listed, as sequenced in a study of blood T cell repertoires in COVID-19. Sequencing was performed with immunoSEQ multiplex PCR; in TCRdb, only in-frame clones are kept and a portion is missing. The top ten clones hold roughly 2.6% of a sample with roughly 220,000 clones, 88% of them seen once. Material: PBMCs or T cells enriched from blood (not recorded which). The receptor source for this set is a woman in her twenties or thirties who had recovered from COVID-19.

V gene TRBV7-2 combines with J gene TRBJ1-4; the match to TRBD1 covers 9 bases. The CDR3 spans 14 residues. V trimming: 4 bases; J trimming: 8 bases; junction bases outside the gene matches: 5. Germline V CDR1 and CDR2: SGHTA, FQGNSA. The CDR3 region is CASSWGQGGEKLFF. DNA for the CDR3: TGTGCCAGCAGCTGGGGACAGGGAGGAGAAAAACTGTTTTTT.

The CDR3: CASSAGGPREQFF. DNA of the CDR3: TGTGCCTCCTCGGCGGGGGGGCCGAGGGAGCAGTTCTTC. The chain employs TRBV3-1 (or the pseudogene TRBV3-2) and TRBJ2-1; 9 bases fit TRBD2. The CDR3 has 13 amino acids. Germline trimming cut 11 bases from V and 10 bases from J; bases unmatched to any gene: 12. Per germline, CDR1 LGHDT and CDR2 YNNKEL (reference sequence).

This chain joins TRBV5-6 and TRBJ2-7, with 10 bases fitting TRBD2. J gave up 1 base and V 7 bases, and 5 bases lay outside the gene matches. Germline CDR1 and CDR2: SGHDT and YYEEEE. This CDR3 contains 14 residues. The CDR3 loop is CASRGAGGSYEQYF. The CDR3 DNA is TGTGCCAGCCGGGGAGCGGGGGGGTCCTACGAGCAGTACTTC.

The rearrangement uses TRBV28 and TRBJ1-1; perhaps TRBD1 as D (5 bases). The CDR3 is made up of 16 amino acids. V was shortened by 2 bases and J by 7 bases, with 20 bases between the two germline ends. Germline V gene sequence: CDR1 MDHEN, CDR2 SYDVKM. CDR3 amino acids: CASSLSQAAGRSEAFF. The CDR3 DNA sequence: TGTGCCAGCAGTTTAAGTCAGGCGGCGGGACGGAGTGAAGCTTTCTTT. The whole variable domain, filled in from reference TRBV28 and TRBJ1-1, reads DVKVTQSSRYLVKRTGEKVFLECVQDMDHENMFWYRQDPGLGLRLIYFSYDVKMKEKGDIPEGYSVSREKKERFSLILESASTNQTSMYLCASSLSQAAGRSEAFFGQGTRLTVV.

The chain combines TRBV19 with TRBJ2-1, with a weak D call TRBD2 (5 bases). Trimming took off 1 base at V and 9 bases at J, with 10 bases between the two ends. The CDR3 runs 13 residues. Per germline, CDR1 LNHDA and CDR2 SQIVND (reference sequence). As DNA, the CDR3 is TGTGCCAGTAGTATAGCCGAGGGTATTGAGCAGTTCTTC. It yields the protein CASSIAEGIEQFF. Filled out from reference TRBV19 and TRBJ2-1, the complete variable domain reads DGGITQSPKYLFRKEGQNVTLSCEQNLNHDAMYWYRQDPGQGLRLIYYSQIVNDFQKGDIAEGYSVSREKKESFPLTVTSAQKNPTAFYLCASSIAEGIEQFFGPGTRLTVL.

This sequence joins TRBV9 and TRBJ1-1; perhaps TRBD1 as D (6 bases). Trimming shortened V by 4 bases and J by 2 bases, and 12 bases separated the two germline ends. The CDR3 contains 14 residues. Germline loops: CDR1 SGDLS, CDR2 YYNGEE. The CDR3 loop reads CASSTWDTNTEAFF. The CDR3, as DNA: TGTGCCAGCAGCACGTGGGACACTAACACTGAAGCTTTCTTT.

CDR3 in amino acids: CASSLRLAHSSYEQYF. The CDR3 nucleotides are TGCGCCAGCAGCCTAAGACTAGCGCATAGCTCCTACGAGCAGTACTTC. This chain connects TRBV4-3 to TRBJ2-7, with 8 bases matching TRBD2. V gave up 4 bases and J gave up 0 bases; unmatched junction bases: 8. The CDR3 contains 16 residues. From germline, CDR1 is LGHNA and CDR2 YSLEER.

This clone was found once. The chain combines TRBV4-3 with TRBJ2-1; D unclear. Between the trimmed V and J ends, which lost 1 base and 1 base, there was a span of 8 bases. Germline V gene data show CDR1 as LGHNA and CDR2 as YSLEER. The CDR3 covers 15 residues. CDR3 region: CASSQVPGSYNEQFF. The DNA for the CDR3 is TGCGCCAGCAGCCAAGTGCCGGGTTCCTACAATGAGCAGTTCTTC.

The V gene is TRBV2, the J gene TRBJ1-5, with 7 bases lining up with TRBD1. With 8 bases clipped from V and 4 bases from J, the junction kept 11 bases outside the gene matches. Looked up from germline, CDR1 is SNHLY and CDR2 is FYNNEI. The CDR3 runs 15 residues. CDR3 DNA: TGTGCCAGCCGGCAGGGGGGACAGATTAATCAGCCCCAGCATTTT. Translating it yields CASRQGGQINQPQHF.

The J gene is TRBJ1-6, the V gene TRBV6-6; D perhaps matches TRBD1 (6 bases). V was shortened by 7 bases and J by 0 bases, with 13 bases between the two germline ends. Germline assignment: CDR1 MNHNY and CDR2 SVGAGI (reference sequence). The CDR3 sequence is 16 residues long. CDR3 loop: CASNPTGSSYNSPLHF. In nucleotides, the CDR3 is TGTGCCAGCAATCCTACAGGGAGCTCCTATAATTCACCCCTCCACTTT.

V and J are TRBV6-5 and TRBJ1-6; possibly TRBD1 for D (5 bases). The CDR3 consists of 12 residues. V was shortened by 2 bases and J by 12 bases, with 8 bases between the two germline ends. The germline gives CDR1 MNHEY, CDR2 SVGAGI. The CDR3 DNA sequence: TGTGCCAGCAGTTACAGGGGAGGACCCCTCCACTTT. Its protein is CASSYRGGPLHF.

The J gene is TRBJ1-6, the V gene TRBV14; D gene unclear. The CDR3 totals 15 residues. V lost 1 base, J lost 8 bases, and 12 bases lay in between. Germline V gene data show CDR1 as SGHDN and CDR2 as FVKESK. The CDR3 coding sequence is TGTGCCAGCAGCCAAGTTCCGGGGATACATTCACCCCTCCACTTT. Translating it yields CASSQVPGIHSPLHF.

The chain recombines TRBV6-5 with TRBJ1-1; D perhaps matches TRBD1 (5 bases). V was trimmed by 7 bases and J by 0 bases, leaving 15 bases between them. Germline V gene lookup returns CDR1 MNHEY and CDR2 SVGAGI. This CDR3 spans 15 amino acids. The CDR3 reads CASKPGPGLNTEAFF. Written as DNA, the CDR3 is TGTGCCAGCAAACCAGGTCCAGGGCTGAACACTGAAGCTTTCTTT.

The J gene is TRBJ2-7, the V gene TRBV2; 13 bases agree with TRBD2. V shed 6 bases, J shed 5 bases, and the junction held 7 bases outside the gene matches. CDR3 length: 15 residues. Germline CDR1 is SNHLY and CDR2 is FYNNEI. The CDR3 reads CASRPTSGGANEQYF. The CDR3 region has the DNA TGTGCCAGCAGGCCCACTAGCGGGGGGGCCAACGAGCAGTACTTC.

This sequence joins TRBV4-2 and TRBJ2-7, with TRBD2 identical over 11 bases. Germline V gives CDR1 LGHNA, CDR2 YNFKEQ. J lost 3 bases, V lost 4 bases, and 5 bases had no gene match. This CDR3 spans 15 amino acids. CDR3 residues: CASSPTGTSGYEQYF. Written as DNA, the CDR3 is TGTGCCAGCAGCCCTACCGGGACTAGCGGCTACGAGCAGTACTTC.

V gene TRBV4-3 combines with J gene TRBJ2-1, with TRBD2 matching over 12 bases. Germline-derived CDR1 and CDR2 are LGHNA and YSLEER. Trimming removed 2 bases from V and 5 bases from J; junction bases left unmatched: 4. CDR3 size: 16 residues. Here the CDR3 DNA reads TGCGCCAGCAGCCAATCTAGCGGGGGGGCCCACAATGAGCAGTTCTTC. It is translated as CASSQSSGGAHNEQFF.

This chain connects TRBV25-1 to TRBJ1-4, with 9 bases aligning to TRBD1. After removal of 4 bases from V and 6 bases from J, the junction contained 6 bases not matched to a gene. This CDR3 spans 15 amino acids. CDR1 and CDR2 from the germline V gene are MGHDK and SYGVNS. The CDR3 loop is CASSARDRAHEKLFF. The CDR3 coding sequence is TGTGCCAGCAGTGCCCGGGACAGGGCTCATGAAAAACTGTTTTTT.

The chain links TRBV18 to TRBJ2-1, with 8 bases matching TRBD1. Trimming at V came to 6 bases and at J to 4 bases, leaving 5 bases not matched to a gene. This CDR3 has 14 amino acids. Germline CDR1 KGHSH, CDR2 LQKENI. CDR3 nucleotide sequence: TGTGCCAGCTCGTTCCGGGACAGGTACAATGAGCAGTTCTTC. Its protein is CASSFRDRYNEQFF.

V and J are TRBV9 and TRBJ1-2; D might be TRBD1 (5 bases). The germline V gene has CDR1 SGDLS and CDR2 YYNGEE. V was pared by 0 bases and J by 7 bases, with 16 bases between. The CDR3 is 15 amino acids. The CDR3 loop reads CASSVGPDRGVGYTF. The CDR3 DNA reads TGTGCCAGCAGCGTAGGACCAGATCGGGGGGTTGGCTACACCTTC.

The rearrangement links TRBV12-3 or TRBV12-4 to TRBJ2-3, with a weak D call TRBD1 (6 bases). This CDR3 comprises 13 residues. With 6 bases removed from V and 4 bases from J, the gap between germline ends came to 11 bases. This chain's CDR3 is CASRIRQADTQYF. The DNA of the CDR3 is TGTGCCAGCAGAATCCGACAGGCAGATACGCAGTATTTT.

The chain employs TRBV19 and TRBJ1-5, with no clear D. Trimming took off 0 bases at V and 2 bases at J, with 11 bases between the two ends. The CDR3 spans 16 residues. CDR1 LNHDA and CDR2 SQIVND come from the germline V gene (reference sequence). In nucleotides, the CDR3 is TGTGCCAGTAGTATAGAGGGCGGGATTGGCAATCAGCCCCAGCATTTT. As protein: CASSIEGGIGNQPQHF.

CDR3 residues: CASSQEATTLETQYF. CDR3 sequence (DNA): TGCGCCAGCAGCCAAGAAGCAACCACCTTAGAGACCCAGTACTTC. The chain uses TRBV4-3 and TRBJ2-5; no definite D call. V lost 0 bases to trimming and J lost 4 bases, with 12 bases between them. Germline-derived CDR1 and CDR2 are LGHNA and YSLEER. CDR3 length: 15 residues.

V and J are TRBV4-3 and TRBJ1-1; D not certain. Trimming shortened V by 0 bases and J by 2 bases, and 13 bases separated the two germline ends. Germline V gene data show CDR1 as LGHNA and CDR2 as YSLEER. The CDR3 totals 16 residues. CDR3 residues: CASSQDGSSLNTEAFF. CDR3 nucleotide sequence: TGCGCCAGCAGCCAAGATGGGAGCAGCCTTAACACTGAAGCTTTCTTT.

The chain combines TRBV19 with TRBJ2-1; the D gene is possibly TRBD1 (5 bases). The CDR3 sequence is 14 residues long. CDR1 and CDR2 from the germline V gene are LNHDA and SQIVND (reference sequence). V lost 2 bases and J lost 5, with 10 bases in between. The CDR3, as DNA: TGTGCCAGTAGTATACAGGGTACACACAATGAGCAGTTCTTC. This translates into CASSIQGTHNEQFF.

The chain recombines TRBV5-1 with TRBJ2-7, with D perhaps TRBD2 (7 bases). The CDR3 spans 14 residues. V dropped 2 bases and J dropped 3 bases, with 12 bases sitting between them. CDR1 and CDR2 (germline): SGHRS, YFSETQ. CDR3 residues: CASSFLRGGYEQYF. The CDR3 DNA reads TGCGCCAGCAGCTTTCTGAGGGGGGGCTACGAGCAGTACTTC.

The V call is TRBV9, the J call TRBJ2-3, with 13 bases lining up with TRBD2. The ends lost 2 bases at V and 6 bases at J; junction bases unmatched: 12. The germline V gene encodes CDR1 SGDLS and CDR2 YYNGEE. The CDR3 has 18 residues. CDR3 sequence (DNA): TGTGCCAGCAGCGTCTTTCCGACTAGCGGGGGGCCAGGGGATACGCAGTATTTT. Translated: CASSVFPTSGGPGDTQYF.

This clone was counted at least ten times. This chain joins TRBV6-1 and TRBJ1-6; no definite D call. The V end lost 2 bases, the J end lost 5 bases, and 4 bases lay between the germline ends. This CDR3 spans 13 amino acids. From germline, CDR1 is MNHNS and CDR2 SASEGT. The CDR3 protein is CASSERDNSPLHF. The CDR3 region has the DNA TGTGCCAGCAGTGAACGGGATAATTCACCCCTCCACTTT.

The chain carries TRBV4-2 and TRBJ1-5; 7 positions match TRBD1. Germline-derived CDR1 and CDR2 are LGHNA and YNFKEQ. The CDR3 runs 17 residues. J gave up 0 bases and V 1 base, and 6 bases lay outside the gene matches. The CDR3 here is CASSQGTGPISNQPQHF. In DNA, the CDR3 is TGTGCCAGCAGCCAAGGGACAGGCCCCATTAGCAATCAGCCCCAGCATTTT.

This rearrangement joins TRBV13 to TRBJ1-2; TRBD1 agrees at 9 bases. The CDR3 has 15 amino acids. CDR1 PRHDT and CDR2 FYEKMQ come from the germline V gene (reference sequence). The V segment lost 3 bases and the J segment 4 bases; nucleotides outside the gene matches: 6. CDR3 sequence: CASSLGTGNLYGYTF. DNA for the CDR3: TGTGCCAGCAGCTTGGGGACAGGGAACCTCTATGGCTACACCTTC.